This entry features one TCR beta chain sequence. Its target is not known. CDR1 MNHEY and CDR2 SVGAGI come from the germline V gene. The CDR3 sequence is 18 residues long. This entry belongs to a study of CXCR3-negative and CXCR3-positive naive CD8 T cells. Study-wide points: When CXCR3-positive naive cells were set against CXCR3-negative naive cells, the former had more hydrophobic TRB CDR3s.

Each TRB cDNA library was prepared by 5' RACE (with UMI labels). TCRdb processed the 5' RACE reads again and assigns one entry to each CDR3 protein, with no DNA. In total, the table holds roughly 99,000 distinct CDR3 sequences. The study sorted every CD8+ T cell subset in triplicate at 300,000 cells each. Naive CD8+ T cells showed a CD45RO-CCR7+CD27+CD95- phenotype. Input material: naive CXCR3+ CD8+ T cells from blood. Subset specified: CD45RO-CCR7+CD27+CD95- naive CD8+ T cells expressing CXCR3 (TNR3+). The source is a human donor in good health. Some clones in this sample may be carry-over from other donors' samples. The rearrangement links TRBV6-5 to TRBJ2-7; the TCRdb D gene call, TRBD1, has no DNA to confirm it. The CDR3 spells CASSYSKSRTGMVWEQYF.